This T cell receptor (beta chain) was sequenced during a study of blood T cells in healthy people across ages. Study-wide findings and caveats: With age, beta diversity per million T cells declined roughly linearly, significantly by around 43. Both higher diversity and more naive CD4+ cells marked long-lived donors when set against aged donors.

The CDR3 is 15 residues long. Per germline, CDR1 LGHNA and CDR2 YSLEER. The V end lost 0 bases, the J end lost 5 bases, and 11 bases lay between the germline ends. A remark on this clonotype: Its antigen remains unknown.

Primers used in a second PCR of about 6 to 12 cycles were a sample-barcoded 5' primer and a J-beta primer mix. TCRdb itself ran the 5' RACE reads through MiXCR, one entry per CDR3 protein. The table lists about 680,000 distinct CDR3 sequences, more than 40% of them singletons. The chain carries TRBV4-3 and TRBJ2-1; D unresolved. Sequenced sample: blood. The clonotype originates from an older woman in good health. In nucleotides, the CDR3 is TGCGCCAGCAGCCAAGAGTTCGGGCCCGACAATGAGCAGTTCTTC. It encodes CASSQEFGPDNEQFF.